This T cell receptor (beta chain) was profiled in a study of T cell repertoires in cytomegalovirus infection (dated by TCRdb to the late 2010s). Regarding the research as a whole: Donor HLA type was relevant to the analysis, as public TCR beta signatures indicated carriage of CMV infection together with the matching HLA type.

This clonotype was seen a handful of times. Its specific antigen is unknown. There are no base qualities to consult, and no much larger clone falls within one base. This sample was sequenced with an Illumina HiSeq 1500. The public reads were run again by TCRdb, first through fastp at Q25 and then through MiXCR, and only productive beta chains were kept. Rows merge per CDR3 protein into single entries with the most common DNA and genes. The sample data list about 530,000 distinct CDR3 sequences, and roughly 29% of these were observed just once. The ten top clones hold 13% of the sample. Summary of the overall study and its limitations: In both this cohort and an independent cohort of 352 donors, the cumulative frequency of public TCR beta family members distinguished carriers of CMV infection plus the relevant HLA type. In the ex vivo response, HLA-C-restricted CMV-specific TCR beta clonotypes were dominant, and in two of eight donors the single most frequent clonotype came from this HLA-C-restricted group.

Clipping removes 6 bases from V and 7 bases from J, with 9 as the unmatched junction base count. Including cysteine and phenylalanine, the CDR3 has 14 amino acids. Only CDR3 DNA is held: 42 bases, read in frame from base 1. The CDR1 and CDR2 encoded by the germline V gene (reference sequence) are DFQATT and SNEGSKA. Recombination linked TRBV20-1 to TRBJ2-7; 13 nucleotides in the junction match TRBD2. The sequenced sample was PBMCs. This clonotype was obtained from a human donor in good health (CMV status not recorded). Some clones in this sample may be carry-over from other donors' samples. The nucleotide sequence is TGCAGTGCAGCACGGACTAGCGGGAGAGAAGAGCAGTACTTC. Its protein is CSAARTSGREEQYF.